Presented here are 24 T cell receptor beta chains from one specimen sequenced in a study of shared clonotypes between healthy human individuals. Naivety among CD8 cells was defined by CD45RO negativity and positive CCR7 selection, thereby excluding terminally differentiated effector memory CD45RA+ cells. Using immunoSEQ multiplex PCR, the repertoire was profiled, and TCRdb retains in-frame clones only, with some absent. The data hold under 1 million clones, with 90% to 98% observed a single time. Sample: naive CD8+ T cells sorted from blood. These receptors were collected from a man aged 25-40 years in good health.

The CDR3 loop is CSGQPGQGDNEQFF. DNA of the CDR3: TGCAGCGGGCAACCGGGACAGGGAGACAATGAGCAGTTCTTC. The chain is built from TRBV29-1 and TRBJ2-1, with 9 bases identical to TRBD1. The CDR3 runs 14 residues. CDR1 is SQVTM, CDR2 ANQGSEA, per germline. V dropped 7 bases and J dropped 5; count of bases not matched to a gene: 9.

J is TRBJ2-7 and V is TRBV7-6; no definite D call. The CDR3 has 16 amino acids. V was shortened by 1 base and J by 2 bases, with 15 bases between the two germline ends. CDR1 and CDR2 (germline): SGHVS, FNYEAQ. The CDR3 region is CASSLGVPGRAYEQYF. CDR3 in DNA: TGTGCCAGCAGCTTAGGGGTACCGGGTCGGGCCTACGAGCAGTACTTC.

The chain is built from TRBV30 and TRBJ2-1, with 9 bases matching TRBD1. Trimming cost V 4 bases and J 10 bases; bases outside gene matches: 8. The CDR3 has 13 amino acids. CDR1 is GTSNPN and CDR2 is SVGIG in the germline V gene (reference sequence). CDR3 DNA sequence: TGTGCCTGGAACCCCACAGGGGGCAGAGAGCAGTTCTTC. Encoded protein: CAWNPTGGREQFF. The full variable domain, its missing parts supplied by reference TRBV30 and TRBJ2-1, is SQTIHQWPATLVQPVGSPLSLECTVEGTSNPNLYWYRQAAGRGLQLLFYSVGIGQISSEVPQNLSASRPQDRQFILSSKKLLLSDSGFYLCAWNPTGGREQFFGPGTRLTVL.

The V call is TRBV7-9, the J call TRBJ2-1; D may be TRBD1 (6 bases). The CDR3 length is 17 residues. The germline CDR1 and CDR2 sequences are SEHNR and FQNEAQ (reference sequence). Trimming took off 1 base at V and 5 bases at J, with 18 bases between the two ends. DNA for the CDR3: TGTGCCAGCAGCTTAGTTGAGAGTCAGGGGTACGACAATGAGCAGTTCTTC. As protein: CASSLVESQGYDNEQFF. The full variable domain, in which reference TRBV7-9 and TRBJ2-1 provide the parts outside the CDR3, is DTGVSQNPRHKITKRGQNVTFRCDPISEHNRLYWYRQTLGQGPEFLTYFQNEAQLEKSRLLSDRFSAERPKGSFSTLEIQRTEQGDSAMYLCASSLVESQGYDNEQFFGPGTRLTVL.

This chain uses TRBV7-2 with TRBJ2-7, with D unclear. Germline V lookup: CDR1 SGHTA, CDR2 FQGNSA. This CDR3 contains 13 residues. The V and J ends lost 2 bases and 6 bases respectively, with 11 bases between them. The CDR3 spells CASSLNWAREQYF. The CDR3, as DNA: TGTGCCAGCAGCTTAAATTGGGCACGCGAGCAGTACTTC. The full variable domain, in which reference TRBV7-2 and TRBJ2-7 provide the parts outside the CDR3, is GAGVSQSPSNKVTEKGKDVELRCDPISGHTALYWYRQSLGQGLEFLIYFQGNSAPDKSGLPSDRFSAERTGGSVSTLTIQRTQQEDSAVYLCASSLNWAREQYFGPGTRLTVT.

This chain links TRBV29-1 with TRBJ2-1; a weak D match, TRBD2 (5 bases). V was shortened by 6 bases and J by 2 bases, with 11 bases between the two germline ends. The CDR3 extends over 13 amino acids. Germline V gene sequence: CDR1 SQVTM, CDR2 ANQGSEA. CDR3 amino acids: CSVLGETYNEQFF. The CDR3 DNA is TGCAGCGTCTTGGGAGAGACCTACAATGAGCAGTTCTTC.

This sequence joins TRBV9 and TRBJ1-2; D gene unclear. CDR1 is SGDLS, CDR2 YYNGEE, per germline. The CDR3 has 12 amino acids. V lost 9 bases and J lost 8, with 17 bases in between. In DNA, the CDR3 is TGTGCCACCAGGAGCCCAACGGTCGGCTACACCTTC. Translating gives CATRSPTVGYTF.

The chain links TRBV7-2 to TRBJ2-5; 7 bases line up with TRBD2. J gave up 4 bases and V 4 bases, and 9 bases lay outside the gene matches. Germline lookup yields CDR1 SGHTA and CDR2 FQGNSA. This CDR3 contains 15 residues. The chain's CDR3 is CASSSFAGEGETQYF. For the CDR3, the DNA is TGTGCCAGCAGCTCCTTTGCGGGAGAGGGAGAGACCCAGTACTTC. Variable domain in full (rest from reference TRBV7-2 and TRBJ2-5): GAGVSQSPSNKVTEKGKDVELRCDPISGHTALYWYRQSLGQGLEFLIYFQGNSAPDKSGLPSDRFSAERTGGSVSTLTIQRTQQEDSAVYLCASSSFAGEGETQYFGPGTRLLVL.

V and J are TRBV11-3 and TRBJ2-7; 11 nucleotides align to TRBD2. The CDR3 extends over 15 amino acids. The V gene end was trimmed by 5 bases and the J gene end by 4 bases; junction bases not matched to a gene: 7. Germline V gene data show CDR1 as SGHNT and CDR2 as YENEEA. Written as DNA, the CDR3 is TGTGCCAGCAGCGCGGGACTAGCGGAAGAATACGAGCAGTACTTC. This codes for CASSAGLAEEYEQYF.

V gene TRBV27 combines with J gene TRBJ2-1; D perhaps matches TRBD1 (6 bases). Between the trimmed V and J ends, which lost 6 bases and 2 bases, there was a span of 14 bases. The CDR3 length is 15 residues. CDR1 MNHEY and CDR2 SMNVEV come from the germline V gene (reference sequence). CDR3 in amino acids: CASSAQGPAYNEQFF. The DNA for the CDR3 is TGTGCCAGCAGCGCCCAGGGGCCTGCCTACAATGAGCAGTTCTTC.

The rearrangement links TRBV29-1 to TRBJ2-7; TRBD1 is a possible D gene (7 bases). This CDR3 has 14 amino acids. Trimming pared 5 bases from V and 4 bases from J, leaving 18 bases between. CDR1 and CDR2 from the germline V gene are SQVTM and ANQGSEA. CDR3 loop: CSVSNSQGGYEQYF. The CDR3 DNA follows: TGCAGCGTTTCCAATTCGCAGGGGGGTTACGAGCAGTACTTC.

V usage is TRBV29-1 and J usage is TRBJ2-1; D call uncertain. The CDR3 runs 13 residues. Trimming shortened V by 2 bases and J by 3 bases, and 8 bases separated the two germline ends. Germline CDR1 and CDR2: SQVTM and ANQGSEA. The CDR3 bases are TGCAGCGTTGAACCCGATAACTACAATGAGCAGTTCTTC. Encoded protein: CSVEPDNYNEQFF.

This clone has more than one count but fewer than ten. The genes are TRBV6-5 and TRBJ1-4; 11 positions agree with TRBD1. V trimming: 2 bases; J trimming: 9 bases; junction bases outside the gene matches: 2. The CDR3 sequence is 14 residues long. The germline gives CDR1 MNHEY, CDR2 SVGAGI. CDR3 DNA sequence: TGTGCCAGCAGTTACGGGACAGGGGGTCAAAAACTGTTTTTT. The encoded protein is CASSYGTGGQKLFF.

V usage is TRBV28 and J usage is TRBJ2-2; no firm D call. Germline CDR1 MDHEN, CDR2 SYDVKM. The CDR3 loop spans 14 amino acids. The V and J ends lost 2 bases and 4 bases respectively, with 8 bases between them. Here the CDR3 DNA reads TGTGCCAGCAGTTTAATCCGGTCCACCGGGGAGCTGTTTTTT. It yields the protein CASSLIRSTGELFF.

The CDR3, as DNA: TGTGCCAGCAGCGCAACGGCAGTCCACTCCTACAATGAGCAGTTCTTC. Amino acids: CASSATAVHSYNEQFF. The V and J genes are TRBV7-9 and TRBJ2-1, with D hard to call. Germline CDR1 and CDR2: SEHNR and FQNEAQ (reference sequence). CDR3 length equals 16 residues. Deletions cut 5 bases from V and 0 bases from J, with 14 bases between.

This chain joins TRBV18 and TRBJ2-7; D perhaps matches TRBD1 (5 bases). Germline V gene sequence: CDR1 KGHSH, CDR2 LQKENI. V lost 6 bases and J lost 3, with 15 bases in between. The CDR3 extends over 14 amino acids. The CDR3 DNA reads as TGTGCCAGCTCCACCCTCCCAGGGAACTACGAGCAGTACTTC. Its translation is CASSTLPGNYEQYF.

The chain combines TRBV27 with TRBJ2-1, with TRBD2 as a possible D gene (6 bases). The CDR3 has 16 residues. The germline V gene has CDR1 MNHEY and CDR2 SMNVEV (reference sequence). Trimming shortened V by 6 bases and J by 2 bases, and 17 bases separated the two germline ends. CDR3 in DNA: TGTGCCAGCAGACTATTGGCGGGGATCACCTACAATGAGCAGTTCTTC. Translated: CASRLLAGITYNEQFF.

The CDR3, as DNA: TGTGCCAGCAGCTTCTCAGGGACTAGCTCCTACGAGCAGTACTTC. It codes for CASSFSGTSSYEQYF. The rearrangement joins TRBV5-4 to TRBJ2-7, with 8 nucleotides matching TRBD2. J gave up 0 bases and V 2 bases, and 4 bases lay outside the gene matches. The CDR3 totals 15 residues. Germline CDR1 is SGHNT and CDR2 is YYREEE (reference sequence).

The CDR3 loop is CASRPTGGGYEQYF. The CDR3 bases are TGTGCCAGCAGGCCCACAGGGGGCGGGTACGAGCAGTACTTC. V usage is TRBV27 and J usage is TRBJ2-7; 9 bases line up with TRBD1. The V gene end was trimmed by 6 bases and the J gene end by 4 bases; junction bases not matched to a gene: 7. CDR3 length: 14 amino acids. Germline values: CDR1 MNHEY, CDR2 SMNVEV (reference sequence).

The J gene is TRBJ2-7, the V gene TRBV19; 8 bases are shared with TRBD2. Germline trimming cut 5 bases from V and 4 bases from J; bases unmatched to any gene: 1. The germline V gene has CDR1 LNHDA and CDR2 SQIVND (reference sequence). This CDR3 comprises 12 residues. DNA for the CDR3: TGTGCCAGTAGTCGGGGGGGTTACGAGCAGTACTTC. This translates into CASSRGGYEQYF. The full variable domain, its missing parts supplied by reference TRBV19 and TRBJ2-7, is DGGITQSPKYLFRKEGQNVTLSCEQNLNHDAMYWYRQDPGQGLRLIYYSQIVNDFQKGDIAEGYSVSREKKESFPLTVTSAQKNPTAFYLCASSRGGYEQYFGPGTRLTVT.

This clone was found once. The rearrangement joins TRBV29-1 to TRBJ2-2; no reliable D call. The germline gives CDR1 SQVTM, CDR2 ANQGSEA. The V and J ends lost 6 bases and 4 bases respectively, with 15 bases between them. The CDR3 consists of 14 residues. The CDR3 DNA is TGCAGCGTAATTCTTGTTTCTCTCACCGGGGAGCTGTTTTTT. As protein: CSVILVSLTGELFF.

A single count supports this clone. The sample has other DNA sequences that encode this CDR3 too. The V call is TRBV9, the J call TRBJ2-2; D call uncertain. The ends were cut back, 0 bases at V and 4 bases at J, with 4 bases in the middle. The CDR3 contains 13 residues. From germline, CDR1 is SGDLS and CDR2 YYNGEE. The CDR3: CASSVGSTGELFF. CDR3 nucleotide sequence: TGTGCCAGCAGCGTAGGTAGCACCGGGGAGCTGTTTTTT.

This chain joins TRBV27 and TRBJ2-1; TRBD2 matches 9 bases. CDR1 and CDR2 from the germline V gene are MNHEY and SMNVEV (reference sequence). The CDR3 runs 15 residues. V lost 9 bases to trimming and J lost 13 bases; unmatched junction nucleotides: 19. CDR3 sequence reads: CASVDRGSGSGSQFF. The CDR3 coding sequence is TGTGCCAGTGTGGACCGGGGTAGCGGGAGTGGTTCCCAGTTCTTC.

This CDR3 is CASSDRDRHGYTF. DNA of the CDR3: TGTGCCAGCAGCGACCGGGACAGGCATGGCTACACCTTC. The chain joins TRBV9 to TRBJ1-2; TRBD1 agrees at 8 bases. CDR3 size: 13 residues. CDR1 is SGDLS, CDR2 YYNGEE, per germline. The junction had 4 bases not matched to a gene; V was cut back by 3 bases and J by 6 bases.